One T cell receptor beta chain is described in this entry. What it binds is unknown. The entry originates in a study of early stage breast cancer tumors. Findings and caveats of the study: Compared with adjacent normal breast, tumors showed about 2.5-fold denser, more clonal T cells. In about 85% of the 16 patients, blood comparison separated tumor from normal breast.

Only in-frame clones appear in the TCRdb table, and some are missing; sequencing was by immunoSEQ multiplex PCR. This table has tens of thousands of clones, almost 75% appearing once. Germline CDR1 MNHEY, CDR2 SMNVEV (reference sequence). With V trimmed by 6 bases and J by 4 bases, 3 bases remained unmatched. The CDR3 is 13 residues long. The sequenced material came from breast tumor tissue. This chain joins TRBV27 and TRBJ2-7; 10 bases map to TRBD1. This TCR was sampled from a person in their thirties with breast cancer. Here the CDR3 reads CASSGTGAYEQYF. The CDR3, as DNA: TGTGCCAGCAGCGGGACAGGGGCATACGAGCAGTACTTC.